These 27 T cell receptor beta chains share one sample of origin, sequenced in a study of T cell responses to AZD1222 COVID-19 vaccine. TCRdb's table, derived via immunoSEQ multiplex PCR, lists solely in-frame clones and lacks some. The sample includes 110,000 to 150,000 clones, about nine tenths of them seen just once. Here the sequenced sample was peripheral blood, taken 28 days after the second AZD1222 dose. The receptors come from an adult who received the AZD1222 COVID-19 vaccine.

The chain is built from TRBV2 and TRBJ2-2, with 8 bases matching TRBD1. Germline V lookup: CDR1 SNHLY, CDR2 FYNNEI. J was trimmed by 5 bases and V by 4 bases; bases with no gene match: 3. There are 14 residues in the CDR3. The DNA of the CDR3 is TGTGCCAGCAGTGTTACAGGGGGAACCGGGGAGCTGTTTTTT. Its protein product is CASSVTGGTGELFF.

This chain's CDR3 is CATSRVAWPRGTGELFF. The CDR3 DNA reads TGTGCCACCAGCAGGGTGGCGTGGCCGAGGGGCACCGGGGAGCTGTTTTTT. This sequence joins TRBV15 and TRBJ2-2; either TRBD1 or TRBD2 may fit D (5 bases each). Germline lookup yields CDR1 LNHNV and CDR2 YYDKDF (reference sequence). The CDR3 contains 17 residues. The germline V and J ends were trimmed by 3 bases and 4 bases, with 18 bases remaining between them.

This sequence joins TRBV11-2 and TRBJ1-5; D remains unclear. The CDR3 spans 14 residues. Trimming shortened V by 2 bases and J by 3 bases, and 8 bases separated the two germline ends. The germline V gene encodes CDR1 SGHAT and CDR2 FQNNGV. The CDR3 protein is CASSLTGNNQPQHF. The CDR3 DNA reads TGTGCCAGCAGCTTAACGGGGAACAATCAGCCCCAGCATTTT.

In this sample, this clone turned up once. The chain links TRBV18 to TRBJ1-4; TRBD1 agrees at 7 bases. Germline CDR1 and CDR2: KGHSH and LQKENI. V dropped 4 bases and J dropped 8; count of bases not matched to a gene: 10. This CDR3 comprises 15 residues. CDR3 DNA sequence: TGTGCCAGCTCACTAACCGGGACAGTAGACGAAAAACTGTTTTTT. Translated, it gives CASSLTGTVDEKLFF.

The V gene is TRBV3-1 (or the pseudogene TRBV3-2), the J gene TRBJ1-2; D unclear. Per the germline V gene, CDR1 is LGHDT and CDR2 is YNNKEL (reference sequence). V was pared by 1 base and J by 5 bases, with 11 bases between. The CDR3 is 14 amino acids. The CDR3 nucleotides are TGTGCCAGCAGCCAAGCGGCGGAGGGATATGGCTACACCTTC. It specifies CASSQAAEGYGYTF.

The gene calls are TRBV7-8 and TRBJ1-1, with D possibly being TRBD1 (5 bases). Per the germline V gene, CDR1 is SGHVS and CDR2 is FQNEAQ. V gave up 3 bases and J gave up 4 bases, with 15 bases separating them. The CDR3 has 15 residues. The CDR3 DNA is TGTGCCAGCAGCTTGCAGGGACGGACCGGCACTGAAGCTTTCTTT. It codes for CASSLQGRTGTEAFF.

Turning to this clone: Within the sample, other DNA sequences also encode this same CDR3. V usage is TRBV11-3 and J usage is TRBJ1-1; no definite D call. Deletions cut 1 base from V and 2 bases from J, with 8 bases between. CDR3 length equals 14 residues. Germline CDR1 is SGHNT and CDR2 is YENEEA. DNA for the CDR3: TGTGCCAGCAGCTTAGCCGGGGAAAACACTGAAGCTTTCTTT. Translating gives CASSLAGENTEAFF. The variable domain in full, with the rest retrieved from reference TRBV11-3 and TRBJ1-1, is EAGVVQSPRYKIIEKKQPVAFWCNPISGHNTLYWYLQNLGQGPELLIRYENEEAVDDSQLPKDRFSAERLKGVDSTLKIQPAELGDSAVYLCASSLAGENTEAFFGQGTRLTVV.

The V gene is TRBV11-2, the J gene TRBJ1-6; D ambiguous. The CDR3 sequence is 17 residues long. Trimming pared 0 bases from V and 0 bases from J, leaving 9 bases between. In germline, CDR1 is SGHAT, CDR2 FQNNGV. The CDR3 sequence is CASSLDPGSSYNSPLHF. CDR3 in DNA: TGTGCCAGCAGCTTAGATCCGGGGAGCTCCTATAATTCACCCCTCCACTTT.

The CDR3 reads CASSPARSSYEQYF. CDR3 in DNA: TGCGCCAGCAGCCCCGCTAGGAGCTCCTACGAGCAGTACTTC. This sequence joins TRBV5-1 and TRBJ2-7; D unclear. The germline CDR1 and CDR2 sequences are SGHRS and YFSETQ. V was pared by 4 bases and J by 0 bases, with 11 bases between. The length of the CDR3 is 14 residues.

The chain uses TRBV7-2 and TRBJ1-2; D gene uncertain. V dropped 5 bases and J dropped 5 bases, with 15 bases sitting between them. CDR1 SGHTA and CDR2 FQGNSA come from the germline V gene. The CDR3 extends over 14 amino acids. CDR3 in amino acids: CASSLGRVSYGYTF. The CDR3, as DNA: TGTGCCAGCAGCCTAGGGAGGGTTTCATATGGCTACACCTTC. Full variable domain (rest looked up from reference TRBV7-2 and TRBJ1-2): GAGVSQSPSNKVTEKGKDVELRCDPISGHTALYWYRQSLGQGLEFLIYFQGNSAPDKSGLPSDRFSAERTGGSVSTLTIQRTQQEDSAVYLCASSLGRVSYGYTFGSGTRLTVV.

On this clone: Sequence at one end of the junction differs from germline and may be a read error. The sample carries other DNA sequences with the same CDR3. The V call is TRBV27, the J call TRBJ2-1; TRBD2 matches at 9 bases. Germline CDR1 MNHEY, CDR2 SMNVEV (reference sequence). This CDR3 is built from 17 residues. The CDR3 sequence: CASSLRLAGISYNEQFF. Written as DNA, the CDR3 is TGTGCCAGCAGTTTACGGCTAGCGGGGATCTCCTACAATGAACAGTTCTTC.

V and J are TRBV7-2 and TRBJ2-5, with D unclear. Germline loops: CDR1 SGHTA, CDR2 FQGNSA. The CDR3 length is 14 residues. V was trimmed by 3 bases and J by 0 bases, leaving 8 bases between them. The CDR3 is CASSFSHNQETQYF. The CDR3 DNA reads TGTGCCAGCAGCTTCAGCCACAACCAAGAGACCCAGTACTTC.

This chain links TRBV28 with TRBJ2-3; TRBD2 agrees at 7 bases. The germline V gene has CDR1 MDHEN and CDR2 SYDVKM. J gave up 0 bases and V 6 bases, and 12 bases lay outside the gene matches. CDR3 length: 17 amino acids. Here the CDR3 reads CASSPQTSFYSTDTQYF. For the CDR3, the DNA is TGTGCCAGCAGCCCTCAGACTAGCTTTTATAGCACAGATACGCAGTATTTT.

The V call is TRBV19, the J call TRBJ1-2; the D gene is possibly TRBD1 (6 bases). The CDR3 has 14 amino acids. Germline CDR1 LNHDA, CDR2 SQIVND (reference sequence). The ends were cut back, 8 bases at V and 4 bases at J, with 17 bases in the middle. This chain's CDR3 is CASSDSLRSYGYTF. In DNA, the CDR3 is TGTGCCAGTTCGGACAGTCTCCGCTCCTATGGCTACACCTTC.

The rearrangement links TRBV27 to TRBJ2-2, with D unclear. Trimming shortened V by 1 base and J by 4 bases, and 4 bases separated the two germline ends. This CDR3 has 13 residues. Germline lookup yields CDR1 MNHEY and CDR2 SMNVEV (reference sequence). The CDR3 is CASSLFGTGELFF. As DNA, the CDR3 is TGTGCCAGCAGTTTATTCGGCACCGGGGAGCTGTTTTTT.

This clone was recorded a few times. The V and J genes are TRBV19 and TRBJ1-1; perhaps TRBD1 as D (5 bases). The V gene's germline CDR1 is LNHDA and CDR2 SQIVND (reference sequence). The CDR3 extends over 15 amino acids. Deletions cut 6 bases from V and 2 bases from J, with 16 bases between. The CDR3 DNA reads TGTGCCAGTAGCCGTTTACGGGGGTCCAACACTGAAGCTTTCTTT. It codes for CASSRLRGSNTEAFF. The full variable domain, completed using reference TRBV19 and TRBJ1-1, is DGGITQSPKYLFRKEGQNVTLSCEQNLNHDAMYWYRQDPGQGLRLIYYSQIVNDFQKGDIAEGYSVSREKKESFPLTVTSAQKNPTAFYLCASSRLRGSNTEAFFGQGTRLTVV.

The V and J genes are TRBV9 and TRBJ1-1; D unresolved. The CDR3 has 12 amino acids. Trimming stripped 0 bases from V and 7 bases from J, with 7 bases between. Germline V gene data show CDR1 as SGDLS and CDR2 as YYNGEE. CDR3 nucleotides: TGTGCCAGCAGCGTAGGGCACGGTGAAGCTTTCTTT. Translated: CASSVGHGEAFF.

This clone has a handful of counts. V is TRBV15 and J is TRBJ2-1; D ambiguous. Germline-derived CDR1 and CDR2 are LNHNV and YYDKDF (reference sequence). Trimming removed 0 bases at V and 4 bases at J, with 10 bases between. The CDR3 is made up of 15 amino acids. The CDR3 DNA reads as TGTGCCACCAGCAGAGATCCCGACGGATACAATGAGCAGTTCTTC. Its translation is CATSRDPDGYNEQFF.

The genes are TRBV24-1 and TRBJ2-1; D ambiguous. Trimming cost V 1 base and J 7 bases, with 7 bases left between them. The CDR3 totals 13 residues. Per germline, CDR1 KGHDR and CDR2 SFDVKD. For the CDR3, the DNA is TGTGCCACCAGTGATTTTTTGGGGAATGAGCAGTTCTTC. Translating it yields CATSDFLGNEQFF.

The V call is TRBV28, the J call TRBJ2-2, with D possibly being TRBD1 (6 bases). From germline, CDR1 is MDHEN and CDR2 SYDVKM. The CDR3 consists of 15 residues. Trimming took off 6 bases at V and 2 bases at J, with 13 bases between the two ends. Here the CDR3 reads CASRLQGYNTGELFF. The CDR3 DNA follows: TGTGCCAGCAGACTCCAGGGGTATAACACCGGGGAGCTGTTTTTT.

The chain is built from TRBV5-4 and TRBJ2-3; 12 bases line up with TRBD2. The CDR3 loop spans 15 amino acids. J was trimmed by 4 bases and V by 0 bases; bases with no gene match: 0. Germline values: CDR1 SGHNT, CDR2 YYREEE (reference sequence). CDR3 in DNA: TGTGCCAGCAGCTTGGGACTAGCGGGAGCAGATACGCAGTATTTT. This translates into CASSLGLAGADTQYF.

The chain recombines TRBV12-3 or TRBV12-4 with TRBJ2-7; the D is unclear. The length of the CDR3 is 12 residues. V was trimmed by 5 bases and J by 6 bases, leaving 11 bases between them. The CDR3 DNA sequence: TGTGCCAGCAGTCCCTCGCTTAGCGAGCAGTACTTC. Translation gives CASSPSLSEQYF.

The chain joins TRBV19 to TRBJ1-1, with TRBD1 as a possible D gene (6 bases). This CDR3 region has 12 residues. The V end lost 4 bases, the J end lost 10 bases, and 13 bases lay between the germline ends. Germline loops: CDR1 LNHDA, CDR2 SQIVND (reference sequence). For the CDR3, the DNA is TGTGCCAGTAGTAGAGACAGGTATCTAGCTTTCTTT. Translation gives CASSRDRYLAFF.

V is TRBV7-9 and J is TRBJ1-4, with D possibly matching TRBD1 (5 bases). Germline CDR1 is SEHNR and CDR2 is FQNEAQ (reference sequence). V lost 1 base and J lost 6, with 15 bases in between. The CDR3 runs 16 residues. The CDR3 is CASSLEREGVDEKLFF. The CDR3 bases are TGTGCCAGCAGCTTAGAAAGGGAAGGGGTTGATGAAAAACTGTTTTTT.

The chain couples TRBV4-1 to TRBJ2-7; D is unresolved. CDR1 is MGHRA and CDR2 is YSYEKL in the germline V gene. Trimming shortened V by 0 bases and J by 4 bases, and 10 bases separated the two germline ends. The CDR3 contains 14 residues. The CDR3 here is CASSQEVWPYEQYF. CDR3 sequence (DNA): TGCGCCAGCAGCCAAGAAGTCTGGCCGTACGAGCAGTACTTC.

The CDR3, as DNA: TGCGCCAGCAGCTTGGAGGGTGGCACAGATACGCAGTATTTT. Translated: CASSLEGGTDTQYF. V and J are TRBV5-1 and TRBJ2-3; D ambiguous. Germline V gene data show CDR1 as SGHRS and CDR2 as YFSETQ. This CDR3 has 14 residues. Trimming pared 0 bases from V and 1 base from J, leaving 6 bases between. Variable domain in full (rest from reference TRBV5-1 and TRBJ2-3): KAGVTQTPRYLIKTRGQQVTLSCSPISGHRSVSWYQQTPGQGLQFLFEYFSETQRNKGNFPGRFSGRQFSNSRSEMNVSTLELGDSALYLCASSLEGGTDTQYFGPGTRLTVL.

V and J are TRBV11-2 and TRBJ2-5; 8 nucleotides line up with TRBD1. Trimming at V came to 7 bases and at J to 1 base, leaving 5 bases not matched to a gene. CDR3 length equals 14 residues. Germline lookup yields CDR1 SGHAT and CDR2 FQNNGV. The CDR3 DNA reads as TGTGCCAGCACGAACAGGGGGGCCCAAGAGACCCAGTACTTC. Its protein is CASTNRGAQETQYF.